Below, 5 T cell receptor beta chains from the same sample are listed, as sequenced in a study of T cells in tumors after PD-1 blockade. Measured with immunoSEQ multiplex PCR; TCRdb has only the in-frame clones, and not every one. Among 32,000 or so clones listed, around 80% were seen once. Source: PBMCs, taken before anti-PD-1 treatment. These receptor sequences come from a human donor with basal cell carcinoma.

The chain couples TRBV30 to TRBJ2-2; D remains ambiguous. This CDR3 spans 14 amino acids. Trimming took off 1 base at V and 3 bases at J, with 9 bases between the two ends. The V gene's germline CDR1 is GTSNPN and CDR2 SVGIG (reference sequence). The CDR3 region is CAWSGQRYTGELFF. CDR3 sequence (DNA): TGTGCCTGGAGTGGTCAAAGATACACCGGGGAGCTGTTTTTT.

This chain connects TRBV30 to TRBJ1-1, with D perhaps TRBD1 (5 bases). The ends were cut back, 5 bases at V and 6 bases at J, with 13 bases in the middle. This CDR3 region has 12 residues. Germline lookup yields CDR1 GTSNPN and CDR2 SVGIG (reference sequence). In DNA form, the CDR3 reads TGTGCCTGGCAGAGGGGTAGGGCTGAAGCTTTCTTT. This codes for CAWQRGRAEAFF. The full variable domain, rest sourced from reference TRBV30 and TRBJ1-1, is SQTIHQWPATLVQPVGSPLSLECTVEGTSNPNLYWYRQAAGRGLQLLFYSVGIGQISSEVPQNLSASRPQDRQFILSSKKLLLSDSGFYLCAWQRGRAEAFFGQGTRLTVV.

This clone was detected once. This chain uses TRBV7-2 with TRBJ2-7; 11 bases map to TRBD2. CDR3 length equals 15 residues. CDR1 SGHTA and CDR2 FQGNSA come from the germline V gene. J gave up 6 bases and V 5 bases, and 9 bases lay outside the gene matches. CDR3 coding DNA: TGTGCCAGCAGCCCGAGGACTAGCGGGCCCTTCGAGCAGTACTTC. This gives the protein CASSPRTSGPFEQYF.

The gene calls are TRBV28 and TRBJ2-3, with 8 bases identical to TRBD1. Germline trimming cut 8 bases from V and 3 bases from J; bases unmatched to any gene: 10. Germline V gene lookup returns CDR1 MDHEN and CDR2 SYDVKM. The CDR3 totals 15 residues. The CDR3 protein is CASGTGTTRTDTQYF. CDR3 sequence (DNA): TGTGCCAGCGGGACAGGAACGACTAGGACAGATACGCAGTATTTT.

The V call is TRBV4-3, the J call TRBJ1-2, with D possibly being TRBD1 (5 bases). The V and J ends lost 3 bases and 8 bases respectively, with 16 bases between them. The CDR3 is 14 amino acids. CDR1 is LGHNA and CDR2 is YSLEER in the germline V gene. This CDR3 reads CASSHSRTTSGYTF. The CDR3 DNA follows: TGCGCCAGCAGCCATAGCAGGACAACGAGCGGCTACACCTTC.